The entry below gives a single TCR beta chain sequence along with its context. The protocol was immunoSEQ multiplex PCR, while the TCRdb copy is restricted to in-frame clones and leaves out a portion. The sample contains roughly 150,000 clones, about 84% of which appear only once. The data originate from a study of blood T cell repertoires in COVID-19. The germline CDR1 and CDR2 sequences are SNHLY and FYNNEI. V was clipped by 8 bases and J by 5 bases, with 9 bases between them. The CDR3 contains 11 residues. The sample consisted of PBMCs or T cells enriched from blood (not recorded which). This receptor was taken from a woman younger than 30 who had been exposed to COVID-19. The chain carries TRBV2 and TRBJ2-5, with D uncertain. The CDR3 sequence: CASGGAETQYF. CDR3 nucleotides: TGTGCCAGCGGCGGAGCGGAGACCCAGTACTTC.